This TCR beta chain emerged from a study of blood T cells in healthy people across ages. Findings of the study overall: Per million T cells, TCR beta diversity dropped roughly linearly as age increased.

Total RNA amounts of at least 6 micrograms were extracted per sample. Combining a sample-barcoded 5' primer with a J-beta primer mix, a second PCR ran for about 7 to 11 cycles. A tag from a template-switch adaptor with 12 random nucleotides marked each cDNA molecule. The study obtained at least 2.5 million CDR3-containing paired-end reads from every sample. TCRdb used MiXCR to reprocess the 5' RACE reads, holding one entry per CDR3 protein. The sample holds about 1.6 million distinct CDR3 sequences, about 32% seen once. About this clonotype itself: Antigen specificity is unknown.

This CDR3 region has 12 residues. Trimming removed 1 base from V and 9 bases from J, with 9 bases in between. Germline lookup yields CDR1 SGHTA and CDR2 FQGNSA. The sequence was collected from a woman in her 30s in good health. Sequenced sample: blood. This chain uses TRBV7-2 with TRBJ1-2; D ambiguous. This CDR3 reads CASSLDSGRYTF. The CDR3 DNA follows: TGTGCCAGCAGCTTAGATTCCGGGCGCTACACCTTC.